This T cell receptor (beta chain) is from a study of blood T cell repertoires in COVID-19. Study as a whole: Whether acute or convalescent, the COVID-19 samples came from the United States, Italy and Spain.

The CDR3 has 15 residues. V was trimmed by 0 bases and J by 8 bases, leaving 11 bases between them. CDR1 and CDR2 from the germline V gene are KGHSH and LQKENI. Data came from immunoSEQ multiplex PCR; TCRdb stores just in-frame clones and leaves some out. The table includes more than 200,000 clones, around 84% detected once. The sequenced material came from PBMCs or T cells enriched from blood (not recorded which). This receptor was obtained from a woman aged 50 to 60 who had recovered from COVID-19. The genes are TRBV18 and TRBJ1-6, with D possibly being TRBD1 (6 bases). CDR3 protein: CASSPPARGDSPLHF. CDR3 nucleotide sequence: TGTGCCAGCTCACCACCAGCCAGGGGAGATTCACCCCTCCACTTT.